The source of this TCR beta chain is a study of T cell repertoires in cytomegalovirus infection. On the study more broadly: Based on public TCR beta signatures, there were indications of CMV infection and of a matching HLA type.

In the case of this clonotype: Antigen specificity is unknown.

Study-wide results and limits: People with CMV and the relevant HLA were identified by cumulative public TCR beta family frequency. HLA-C-restricted CMV clonotypes gave the most frequent clonotype in two of eight donors.

V was shortened by 2 bases and J by 2 bases, with 4 bases between the two germline ends. Germline lookup yields CDR1 DFQATT and CDR2 SNEGSKA (reference sequence). The CDR3 runs to 11 residues. TCRdb re-derived calls from the reads in MiXCR, one entry per CDR3 protein. The sample holds about 740,000 distinct CDR3 sequences, roughly 36% seen once. Input material: PBMCs. The source is a human donor in good health (CMV status not recorded). Some clones in this sample may be carry-over from other donors' samples. The J gene is TRBJ2-7, the V gene TRBV20-1; the D is unclear. The CDR3 here is CSARSPYEQYF. CDR3 in DNA: TGCAGTGCTAGATCCCCCTACGAGCAGTACTTC.